Only a few counts were recorded for the clone carrying this TCR beta chain. Its antigen is not identified. It is likely a read error: a sequence one base away is far more abundant. This CDR3 contains 16 residues. Germline CDR1 SGHTA, CDR2 FQGNSA. The entry originates in a study of regulatory T cells in long-lasting Graves disease. Study-wide results and limits: Persistent disease was associated with favored TRBV28 usage and with favored use of TRBJ1-2 and TRBJ2-5. Researchers examined only peripheral blood and not thyroid tissue.

Time point in this sample: newly diagnosed GD, antithyroid drugs for less than 3 months. Construction of the TCR library relied on RNA isolated from PBMCs. Libraries of TCR beta came from iRepertoire HTBI primers plus Arm-PCR of CDR3 regions. From the multiplex PCR reads, TCRdb called clonotypes with MiXCR, one entry per CDR3 protein. The repertoire includes approximately 400,000 distinct CDR3 sequences, approximately 10% of them detected once, and approximately 19% sits in the top ten. These records were also assigned to another study, of T cells in Graves' hyperthyroidism and ophthalmopathy. That publication notes: Not enrolled were patients with uncontrolled infection, other autoimmune disease, pregnancy or lactation. The TCR CDR3 was amplified in a first-round RT-PCR using the HTBI primer set.

The source was peripheral blood mononuclear cells (PBMCs), collected at new diagnosis, from a patient treated with antithyroid drugs. V is TRBV7-2 and J is TRBJ2-5, with 10 bases that match TRBD2. The receptor's source is a woman under 30 with Graves disease. The DNA for the CDR3 is TGTGCCCGCAGCTTAGGGGCTAGCGGGGGCCAAGAGACCCAGTACTTC. This translates into CARSLGASGGQETQYF.